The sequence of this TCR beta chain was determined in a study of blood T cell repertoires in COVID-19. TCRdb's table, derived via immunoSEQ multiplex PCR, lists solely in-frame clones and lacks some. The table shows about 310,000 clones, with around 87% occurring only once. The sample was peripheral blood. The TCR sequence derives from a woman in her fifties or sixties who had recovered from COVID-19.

The CDR3 here is CASTPPNTEAFF. The CDR3 DNA sequence: TGTGCCAGCACCCCTCCGAACACTGAAGCTTTCTTT. The rearrangement uses TRBV28 and TRBJ1-1; D unclear. In germline, CDR1 is MDHEN, CDR2 SYDVKM. Trimming stripped 7 bases from V and 1 base from J, with 7 bases between. CDR3 size: 12 residues.